The rows below give T cell receptor beta chains drawn from one sample of a study of T cells in Graves' hyperthyroidism and ophthalmopathy. Via MiXCR, TCRdb re-called the multiplex PCR reads, giving one row per CDR3 protein. The sample includes 500,000 to 650,000 distinct CDR3 sequences, more than 14% of them seen just once. Specimen: blood. The receptors stem from a woman in her forties or fifties with Graves' ophthalmopathy. Both conserved end residues are part of each CDR3. A D gene is named only where the DNA matches it firmly. A row's size may be missing; if present it is once, few, many or a size class.

cdr3_nt cdr3_aa d_call clone_size j_call v_call
TGTGCCAGCTCACCAGAAATCTACGAGCAGTACTTC CASSPEIYEQYF NA few TRBJ2-7 TRBV18
TGTGCCAGCAGGGAACTTACCGGGACTAGCGTCGGGGAGCTGTTTTTT CASRELTGTSVGELFF TRBD2 many TRBJ2-2 TRBV11-2
TGCGCCAGCAGCTTGGAGGTACAGGCAAGCACTGAAGCTTTCTTT CASSLEVQASTEAFF NA many TRBJ1-1 TRBV5-1
TGTGCCAGCAGGTCCAGGGACATTCAGTACTTC CASRSRDIQYF NA NA TRBJ2-4 TRBV6-2/TRBV6-3
TGTGCCAGCAGTCCTAGCGGGAGTTTGAATGAGCAGTTCTTC CASSPSGSLNEQFF TRBD2 few TRBJ2-1 TRBV12-3/TRBV12-4
TGTGCCAGCACCCCTAGGAGTTTATGGTCCGGGGAGCTGTTTTTT CASTPRSLWSGELFF NA many TRBJ2-2 TRBV27
TGTGCCAGCAGACTTGACAGCTCCTATAATTCACCCCTCCACTTT CASRLDSSYNSPLHF NA NA TRBJ1-6 TRBV6-2/TRBV6-3
TGTGCCATCAACCCGGGACAACACAATGAGCAGTTCTTC CAINPGQHNEQFF NA few TRBJ2-1 TRBV10-3
TGTGCCAGCAACATCTGGGGTGGGACTAGCGGAGAAAACACCGGGGAGCTGTTTTTT CASNIWGGTSGENTGELFF TRBD2 many TRBJ2-2 TRBV28
TGCGCCAGCAGTCCCGGGACAGTCTCAGGTGAGCAGTTCTTC CASSPGTVSGEQFF TRBD1 NA TRBJ2-1 TRBV5-1
TGCAGTGCTAGTTTGAGCGGTAGCTCCTACGAGCAGTACTTC CSASLSGSSYEQYF NA many TRBJ2-7 TRBV20-1
TGTGCCAGCAGCTCCAACAGGGACCTATGGCGCACAGATACGCAGTATTTT CASSSNRDLWRTDTQYF NA many TRBJ2-3 TRBV7-2
TGTGCCAGCAGTAATGGTTGGCTAGCGGGAACCTACGAGCAGTACTTC CASSNGWLAGTYEQYF TRBD2 many TRBJ2-7 TRBV12-3/TRBV12-4
TGTGCCAGCAGCTTACCCCCTACGGGACACGCCAACAGGAGTTCACCCCTCCACTTT CASSLPPTGHANRSSPLHF NA many TRBJ1-6 TRBV7-6
TGCAGCGTTGAAGATCCCTACACAGATACGCAGTATTTT CSVEDPYTDTQYF NA few TRBJ2-3 TRBV29-1
TGTGCCAGCAGCGCTGCCGGGAGCCACTACGAGCAGTACTTC CASSAAGSHYEQYF NA NA TRBJ2-7 TRBV5-4
TGTGCCAGCAGCTTAGCTGGGTACAATGAGCAGTTCTTC CASSLAGYNEQFF NA many TRBJ2-1 TRBV11-2
TGTGCCAGCAGCCAAGAATGGGGTGGAGGCTACACCTTC CASSQEWGGGYTF NA few TRBJ1-2 TRBV14
TGTGCCATCAGTGAGCTCGGGACAGCTAGCAATCAGCCCCAGCATTTT CAISELGTASNQPQHF TRBD1 few TRBJ1-5 TRBV10-3
TGCGCCAGCAGCTTGGTTGGGTTTGAAGAGACCCAGTACTTC CASSLVGFEETQYF NA many TRBJ2-5 TRBV5-1
TGTGCCAGCAGCTTACGTTCGGCGGGGGTTAATGAAAAACTGTTTTTT CASSLRSAGVNEKLFF NA many TRBJ1-4 TRBV7-8
TGTGCCAGCAGCTCGCACGCTCGCGGCCCTACAATGAACACTGAAGCTTTCTTT CASSSHARGPTMNTEAFF NA many TRBJ1-1 TRBV7-2